A single sample gave rise to the 11 T cell receptor beta chains below, sequenced in a study of early T cells in non-severe SARS-CoV-2 infection. TCRdb called the 5' RACE reads again in MiXCR, with one record for every CDR3 protein. Found here are 50,000 or so distinct CDR3 sequences, approximately 13% of them singletons; the top ten hold around 9.6%. Sequenced input: whole blood. The receptor set was obtained from an adult who was a healthcare worker with PCR-confirmed SARS-CoV-2 infection or an uninfected control (not recorded which).

This clonotype was seen many times. The J gene is TRBJ2-1, the V gene TRBV11-3; 9 bases map to TRBD1. CDR3 size: 15 residues. Germline V lookup: CDR1 SGHNT, CDR2 YENEEA. The ends lost 5 bases at V and 4 bases at J; junction bases unmatched: 6. CDR3: CASSPGTGPYNEQFF. CDR3 DNA: TGTGCCAGCAGCCCCGGGACAGGGCCTTACAATGAGCAGTTCTTC.

The chain uses TRBV30 and TRBJ1-4; the D gene is possibly TRBD1 (5 bases). This CDR3 has 13 residues. Trimming took off 0 bases at V and 8 bases at J, with 10 bases between the two ends. The germline V gene has CDR1 GTSNPN and CDR2 SVGIG (reference sequence). The CDR3 sequence: CAWSVRRVEKLFF. DNA of the CDR3: TGTGCCTGGAGTGTACGCAGGGTAGAAAAACTGTTTTTT.

The chain links TRBV4-1 to TRBJ1-2; D is perhaps TRBD1 (5 bases). The germline V gene has CDR1 MGHRA and CDR2 YSYEKL. CDR3 length: 14 residues. V was cut by 0 bases and J by 4 bases, with 9 bases left in between. The CDR3 DNA reads TGCGCCAGCAGCCAAGAACGACAGAGCTATGGCTACACCTTC. Translation gives CASSQERQSYGYTF.

This clonotype was observed many times. The genes are TRBV7-3 and TRBJ2-1, with TRBD2 matching 11 bases. The CDR3 has 17 amino acids. In germline, CDR1 is SGHTA, CDR2 FQGTGA. After removal of 2 bases from V and 5 bases from J, the junction contained 8 bases not matched to a gene. CDR3 nucleotide sequence: TGTGCCAGCAGCTTACGGGCTAGCGGGGGGCCTGACAATGAGCAGTTCTTC. Translation: CASSLRASGGPDNEQFF.

The rearrangement uses TRBV6-6 and TRBJ2-5; the match to TRBD2 covers 12 bases. Looked up from germline, CDR1 is MNHNY and CDR2 is SVGAGI (reference sequence). V shed 6 bases and J 4 bases; nucleotides not matched to a gene: 9. This CDR3 region has 16 residues. CDR3: CASRERLAGDRETQYF. CDR3 DNA: TGTGCCAGCAGGGAGAGACTAGCGGGAGACCGAGAGACCCAGTACTTC.

The rearrangement uses TRBV2 and TRBJ2-7; D is unclear. The CDR3 spans 12 residues. Germline values: CDR1 SNHLY, CDR2 FYNNEI. V was trimmed by 2 bases and J by 3 bases, leaving 5 bases between them. This CDR3 reads CASSERDYEQYF. The CDR3 region has the DNA TGTGCCAGCAGTGAAAGAGACTACGAGCAGTACTTC.

This clonotype was counted a few times. V usage is TRBV27 and J usage is TRBJ1-2, with D uncertain. Between the trimmed V and J ends, which lost 3 bases and 1 base, there was a span of 6 bases. Germline V gene sequence: CDR1 MNHEY, CDR2 SMNVEV (reference sequence). The CDR3 is 13 amino acids. The CDR3 nucleotides are TGTGCCAGCAGTTTTTCGATTAACTATGGCTACACCTTC. It encodes CASSFSINYGYTF.

This clonotype has a count of ten or more. The gene calls are TRBV28 and TRBJ2-1; 7 bases agree with TRBD2. Germline CDR1 MDHEN, CDR2 SYDVKM. The trim removed 7 bases at V and 7 bases at J, leaving 7 bases unmatched. CDR3 length: 13 amino acids. The CDR3 sequence: CASTEGLLNEQFF. DNA of the CDR3: TGTGCCAGCACCGAGGGACTATTGAATGAGCAGTTCTTC.

This clonotype was recorded a few times. The chain joins TRBV12-3 or TRBV12-4 to TRBJ1-3; 10 positions match TRBD1. V was clipped by 4 bases and J by 2 bases; unmatched bases: 2. The CDR3 is 15 amino acids. CDR3 DNA: TGTGCCAGCAGTTACGACAGGGGGCCTGGAAACACCATATATTTT. Amino acid sequence: CASSYDRGPGNTIYF.

The chain uses TRBV12-3 or TRBV12-4 and TRBJ1-5; D perhaps matches TRBD1 (6 bases). V shed 6 bases and J shed 2 bases, with 11 bases lying between them. The CDR3 sequence is 14 residues long. CDR3 DNA: TGTGCCAGCAGCCTACAGGGACGCAATCAGCCCCAGCATTTT. Protein sequence: CASSLQGRNQPQHF.

This clonotype was seen many times. The rearrangement uses TRBV12-3 or TRBV12-4 and TRBJ2-7; TRBD1 matches 7 bases. The CDR3 covers 14 residues. V shed 4 bases, J shed 2 bases, and the junction held 5 bases outside the gene matches. This CDR3 is CASSSRTGAYEQYF. The CDR3, as DNA: TGTGCCAGCAGTTCTCGGACAGGAGCCTACGAGCAGTACTTC.